Listed here is a single T cell receptor (beta chain). The record originates from a study of cytotoxic CD8 clonotypes in ibrutinib-treated CLL. Deep sequencing aimed at 1 in 200,000 to 1 in 1 million T cells' resolution. Sequenced by immunoSEQ multiplex PCR; TCRdb stores in-frame clones only, minus some. The data contain 97,000 or so clones, 70% to 85% of them singletons. The material sequenced was PBMCs, taken after 12 months of ibrutinib treatment. The receptor was derived from a human donor with chronic lymphocytic leukemia.

CDR3 sequence: CASSVEGNQPQHF. Written as DNA, the CDR3 is TGTGCCAGCAGTGTGGAGGGCAATCAGCCCCAGCATTTT. The J gene is TRBJ1-5, the V gene TRBV2; no firm D call. This CDR3 has 13 amino acids. Germline V lookup: CDR1 SNHLY, CDR2 FYNNEI. V was pared by 4 bases and J by 2 bases, with 6 bases between.